This entry concerns a single T cell receptor (beta chain). Its cognate antigen is unknown. Here immunoSEQ multiplex PCR was the method, and the copy in TCRdb shows in-frame clones only, minus some. The sample yields about 56,000 clones, approximately 85% seen once. This sample stems from a study of T cell responses to AZD1222 COVID-19 vaccine. Findings and caveats of the study: The study found vaccine-associated CD4 TCRs spanning spike, dominant at 160-218 and 743-854. Most donors were white British, females outnumbered males, and clonal diversity was possibly underestimated. Per reports, nearly half of all spike-specific TCRs target regions that are unmutated in variants. Recipients of AZD1222 seropositive at baseline numbered only 5 to 7.

Material: peripheral blood, obtained on day 0 of AZD1222 vaccination. The source of this sequence is an adult in good health.

CDR3 loop: CAWMSHFNSPLHF. The CDR3 region has the DNA TGTGCCTGGATGTCCCATTTTAATTCACCCCTCCACTTT. The V and J genes are TRBV30 and TRBJ1-6; no definite D call. The CDR3 totals 13 residues. V lost 4 bases and J 6 bases, leaving 10 bases between the germline ends. CDR1 and CDR2 (germline): GTSNPN, SVGIG (reference sequence).